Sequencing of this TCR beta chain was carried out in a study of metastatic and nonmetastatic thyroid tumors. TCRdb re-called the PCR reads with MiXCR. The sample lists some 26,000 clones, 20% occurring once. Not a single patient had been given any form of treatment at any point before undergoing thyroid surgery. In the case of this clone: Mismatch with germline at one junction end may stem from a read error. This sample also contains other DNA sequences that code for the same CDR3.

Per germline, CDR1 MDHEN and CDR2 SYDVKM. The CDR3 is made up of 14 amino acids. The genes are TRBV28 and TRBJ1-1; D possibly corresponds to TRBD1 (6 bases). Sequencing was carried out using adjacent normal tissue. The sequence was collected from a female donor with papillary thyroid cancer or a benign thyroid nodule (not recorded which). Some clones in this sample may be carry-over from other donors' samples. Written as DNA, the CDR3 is TGTGCCAGCAGTTTATTGGGGGCCGGAGCTGAAGCGTTCTTT. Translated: CASSLLGAGAEAFF. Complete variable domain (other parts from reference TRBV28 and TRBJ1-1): DVKVTQSSRYLVKRTGEKVFLECVQDMDHENMFWYRQDPGLGLRLIYFSYDVKMKEKGDIPEGYSVSREKKERFSLILESASTNQTSMYLCASSLLGAGAEAFFGQGTRLTVV.